These 13 T cell receptor beta chains came from one sample sequenced in a study of Graves' ophthalmopathy and Graves' hyperthyroidism. For repertoire sequencing, the TCR beta CDR3 regions were amplified from RNA transcripts. The first-round RT-PCR employed HTBI primers together with the Qiagen OneStep RT-PCR kit. A multiplex PCR was then performed as the second round. TCRdb re-analysed the multiplex PCR reads in MiXCR, keeping a single row per CDR3 protein. The table lists roughly 160,000 distinct CDR3 sequences, around 40% of them singletons. Sequenced input: peripheral blood. All receptors derive from a man aged 30 to 39 with Graves' ophthalmopathy.

This clonotype was counted ten times or more. V is TRBV27 and J is TRBJ2-7; D gene unclear. The CDR3 spans 9 residues. V was trimmed by 7 bases and J by 5 bases, leaving 3 bases between them. CDR1 MNHEY and CDR2 SMNVEV come from the germline V gene (reference sequence). The CDR3 DNA reads TGTGCCAGCAAGGACGAGCAGTACTTC. It encodes CASKDEQYF.

This clonotype showed up many times. The chain carries TRBV18 and TRBJ1-2, with a possible D match to TRBD1 (6 bases). Germline assignment: CDR1 KGHSH and CDR2 LQKENI. Trimming shortened V by 0 bases and J by 6 bases, and 17 bases separated the two germline ends. The CDR3 consists of 16 residues. For the CDR3, the DNA is TGTGCCAGCTCACCACCAAACGACAGGAACCGAGATGGCTACACCTTC. Amino acids: CASSPPNDRNRDGYTF.

This clonotype came up many times. J is TRBJ1-5 and V is TRBV6-2 or TRBV6-3, with D unclear. Germline V CDR1 and CDR2: MNHEY, SVGEGT. V gave up 0 bases and J gave up 0 bases, with 9 bases separating them. The CDR3 has 16 residues. The CDR3 loop reads CASSYSASDSNQPQHF. The CDR3 coding sequence is TGTGCCAGCAGTTACTCCGCATCCGATAGCAATCAGCCCCAGCATTTT.

This clonotype was recorded many times. The chain carries TRBV5-6 and TRBJ2-7; D is perhaps TRBD1 (6 bases). The length of the CDR3 is 12 residues. Germline V gene data show CDR1 as SGHDT and CDR2 as YYEEEE. Trimming took 4 bases from V and 5 from J, leaving 10 bases between them. CDR3 sequence reads: CASSLGQNEQYF. The CDR3 coding sequence is TGTGCCAGCAGCCTAGGACAGAACGAGCAGTACTTC. The complete variable domain, with remaining parts taken from reference TRBV5-6 and TRBJ2-7, reads DAGVTQSPTHLIKTRGQQVTLRCSPKSGHDTVSWYQQALGQGPQFIFQYYEEEERQRGNFPDRFSGHQFPNYSSELNVNALLLGDSALYLCASSLGQNEQYFGPGTRLTVT.

The genes are TRBV27 and TRBJ1-6; no definite D call. Germline V gene lookup returns CDR1 MNHEY and CDR2 SMNVEV (reference sequence). This CDR3 is 20 amino acids long. V gave up 5 bases and J gave up 0 bases, with 23 bases separating them. The DNA of the CDR3 is TGTGCCAGCAGTCGCCGCCTGGACCCTATTGTGAGCTCCTATAATTCACCCCTCCACTTT. It is translated as CASSRRLDPIVSSYNSPLHF.

The gene calls are TRBV4-2 and TRBJ2-5; D may correspond to TRBD1 or TRBD2 (6 bases each). The V and J ends lost 5 bases and 5 bases respectively, with 18 bases between them. Germline loops: CDR1 LGHNA, CDR2 YNFKEQ. There are 15 residues in the CDR3. The CDR3: CASSVGGMEGETQYF. The DNA of the CDR3 is TGTGCCAGCAGCGTTGGGGGCATGGAGGGGGAGACCCAGTACTTC.

The CDR3 reads CASSTSKTSGGAYEQYF. CDR3 nucleotide sequence: TGTGCCAGCAGCACCAGCAAGACTAGCGGGGGGGCCTACGAGCAGTACTTC. This chain connects TRBV25-1 to TRBJ2-7; 14 nucleotides agree with TRBD2. With 6 bases clipped from V and 2 bases from J, the junction kept 9 bases outside the gene matches. The CDR3 is made up of 17 amino acids. The germline V gene has CDR1 MGHDK and CDR2 SYGVNS.

In this sample, this clonotype turned up many times. The chain joins TRBV6-6 to TRBJ1-1; D uncertain. Germline CDR1 MNHNY, CDR2 SVGAGI (reference sequence). This CDR3 is 14 amino acids long. The V and J ends lost 9 bases and 1 base respectively, with 15 bases between them. The CDR3: CASSALGRNTEAFF. The CDR3 nucleotides are TGTGCCAGTTCGGCCCTGGGAAGGAACACTGAAGCTTTCTTT.

This clonotype showed up many times. J is TRBJ1-1 and V is TRBV6-5; TRBD1 matches at 12 bases. CDR1 and CDR2 from the germline V gene are MNHEY and SVGAGI. CDR3 length: 16 amino acids. The V gene end was trimmed by 0 bases and the J gene end by 3 bases; junction bases not matched to a gene: 2. CDR3 protein: CASSYSGQGAYTEAFF. The CDR3 nucleotides read TGTGCCAGCAGTTACTCGGGACAGGGGGCTTACACTGAAGCTTTCTTT.

V usage is TRBV12-3 or TRBV12-4 and J usage is TRBJ1-5, with D perhaps matching TRBD1 (6 bases). The CDR3 runs to 15 residues. V dropped 6 bases and J dropped 6 bases, with 18 bases sitting between them. The CDR3 DNA is TGTGCCAGCAGGCCTCCAGGGGCGCAGGGTCAGCCCCAGCATTTT. It is translated as CASRPPGAQGQPQHF.

This clonotype was counted ten times or more. The chain couples TRBV28 to TRBJ1-2; D is ambiguous. There are 13 residues in the CDR3. The germline CDR1 and CDR2 sequences are MDHEN and SYDVKM. The ends were cut back, 6 bases at V and 8 bases at J, with 16 bases in the middle. The CDR3 spells CASSRYKSGGYTF. The CDR3 nucleotides are TGTGCCAGCAGCCGTTATAAATCGGGAGGCTACACCTTC.

This chain uses TRBV28 with TRBJ1-2; D is uncertain. CDR1 MDHEN and CDR2 SYDVKM come from the germline V gene. The CDR3 totals 13 residues. With 7 bases removed from V and 4 bases from J, the gap between germline ends came to 13 bases. As DNA, the CDR3 is TGTGCCAGCACCTACGGCCCACTCTATGGCTACACCTTC. This sequence encodes CASTYGPLYGYTF.

With respect to this clonotype: Relative to the germline gene, one junction end is altered; a read error may explain this. In DNA form, the CDR3 reads TGTGCCAGCAGTCGACACTATACAGGGGTGCCCACTGAGGCTTTCTTT. This translates into CASSRHYTGVPTEAFF. The chain employs TRBV12-3 or TRBV12-4 and TRBJ1-1, with 7 bases lining up with TRBD1. The CDR3 is 16 amino acids.